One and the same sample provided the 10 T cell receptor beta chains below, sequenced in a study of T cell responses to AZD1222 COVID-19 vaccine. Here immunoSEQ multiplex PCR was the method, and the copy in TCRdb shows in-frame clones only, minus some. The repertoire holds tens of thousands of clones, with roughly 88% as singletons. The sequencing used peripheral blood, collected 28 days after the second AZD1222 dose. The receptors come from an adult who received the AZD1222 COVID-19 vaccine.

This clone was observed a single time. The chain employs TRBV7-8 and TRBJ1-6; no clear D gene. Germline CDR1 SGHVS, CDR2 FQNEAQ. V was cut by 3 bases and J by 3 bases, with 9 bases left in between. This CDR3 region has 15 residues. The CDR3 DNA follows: TGTGCCAGCAGCTTGTCCTACAGCTATAATTCACCCCTCCACTTT. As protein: CASSLSYSYNSPLHF.

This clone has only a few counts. The CDR3: CASSIEGEETQYF. The DNA for the CDR3 is TGTGCCAGTAGTATTGAGGGGGAGGAGACCCAGTACTTC. V is TRBV19 and J is TRBJ2-5; a weak D match, TRBD1 (6 bases). Germline V gene data show CDR1 as LNHDA and CDR2 as SQIVND (reference sequence). Trimming took off 3 bases at V and 5 bases at J, with 10 bases between the two ends. The CDR3 extends over 13 amino acids. The whole variable domain, filled in from reference TRBV19 and TRBJ2-5, reads DGGITQSPKYLFRKEGQNVTLSCEQNLNHDAMYWYRQDPGQGLRLIYYSQIVNDFQKGDIAEGYSVSREKKESFPLTVTSAQKNPTAFYLCASSIEGEETQYFGPGTRLLVL.

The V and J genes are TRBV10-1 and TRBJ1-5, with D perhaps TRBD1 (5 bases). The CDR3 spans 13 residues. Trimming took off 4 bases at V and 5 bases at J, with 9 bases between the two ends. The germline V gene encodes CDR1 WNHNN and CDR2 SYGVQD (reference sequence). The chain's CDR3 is CASSVSRDQPQHF. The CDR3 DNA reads TGCGCCAGCAGTGTGAGCAGGGATCAGCCCCAGCATTTT.

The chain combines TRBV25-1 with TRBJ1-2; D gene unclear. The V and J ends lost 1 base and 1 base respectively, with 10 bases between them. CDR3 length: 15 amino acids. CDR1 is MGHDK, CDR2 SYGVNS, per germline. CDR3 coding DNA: TGTGCCAGCAGTGAATCCACAGTGCTTAACTATGGCTACACCTTC. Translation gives CASSESTVLNYGYTF.

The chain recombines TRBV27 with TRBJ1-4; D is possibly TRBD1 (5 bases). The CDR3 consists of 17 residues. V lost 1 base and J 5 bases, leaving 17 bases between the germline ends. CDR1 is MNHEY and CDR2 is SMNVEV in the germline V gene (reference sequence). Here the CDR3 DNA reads TGTGCCAGCAGTTTATTCGCCCTCGGGGGGTTGAATGAAAAACTGTTTTTT. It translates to CASSLFALGGLNEKLFF.

In DNA form, the CDR3 reads TGTGCCAGCAGCAAAGAAGGGGAACGGGGGCACACCGGGGAGCTGTTTTTT. It codes for CASSKEGERGHTGELFF. The V gene is TRBV21-1, the J gene TRBJ2-2. TRBV21-1 is deemed a pseudogene. This CDR3 is built from 17 residues.

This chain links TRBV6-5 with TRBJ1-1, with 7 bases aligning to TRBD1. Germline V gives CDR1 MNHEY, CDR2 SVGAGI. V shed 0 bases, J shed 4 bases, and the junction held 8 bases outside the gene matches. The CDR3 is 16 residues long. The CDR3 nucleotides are TGTGCCAGCAGTTACTCGAGATTAGGGGGCGGCACTGAAGCTTTCTTT. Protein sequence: CASSYSRLGGGTEAFF.

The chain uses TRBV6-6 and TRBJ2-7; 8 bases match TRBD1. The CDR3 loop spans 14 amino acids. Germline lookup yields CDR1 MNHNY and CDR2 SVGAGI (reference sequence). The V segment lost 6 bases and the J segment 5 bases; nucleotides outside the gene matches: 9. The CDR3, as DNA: TGTGCCAGCAGGACGGACAGGGTGGACGACGAGCAGTACTTC. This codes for CASRTDRVDDEQYF.

CDR3 amino acids: CAWSVGHHAEQYF. DNA of the CDR3: TGTGCCTGGAGTGTAGGACATCATGCCGAGCAGTACTTC. The chain joins TRBV30 to TRBJ2-7; tentative D call: TRBD1 (5 bases). Trimming took 0 bases from V and 6 from J, leaving 12 bases between them. The germline CDR1 and CDR2 sequences are GTSNPN and SVGIG (reference sequence). The CDR3 runs 13 residues. Full variable domain (outside the CDR3, taken from reference TRBV30 and TRBJ2-7): SQTIHQWPATLVQPVGSPLSLECTVEGTSNPNLYWYRQAAGRGLQLLFYSVGIGQISSEVPQNLSASRPQDRQFILSSKKLLLSDSGFYLCAWSVGHHAEQYFGPGTRLTVT.

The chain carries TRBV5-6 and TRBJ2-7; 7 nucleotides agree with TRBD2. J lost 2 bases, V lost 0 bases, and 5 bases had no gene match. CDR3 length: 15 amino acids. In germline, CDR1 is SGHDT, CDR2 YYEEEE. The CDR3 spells CASSLAGRFPYEQYF. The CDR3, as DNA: TGTGCCAGCAGCTTGGCCGGGAGGTTCCCCTACGAGCAGTACTTC.